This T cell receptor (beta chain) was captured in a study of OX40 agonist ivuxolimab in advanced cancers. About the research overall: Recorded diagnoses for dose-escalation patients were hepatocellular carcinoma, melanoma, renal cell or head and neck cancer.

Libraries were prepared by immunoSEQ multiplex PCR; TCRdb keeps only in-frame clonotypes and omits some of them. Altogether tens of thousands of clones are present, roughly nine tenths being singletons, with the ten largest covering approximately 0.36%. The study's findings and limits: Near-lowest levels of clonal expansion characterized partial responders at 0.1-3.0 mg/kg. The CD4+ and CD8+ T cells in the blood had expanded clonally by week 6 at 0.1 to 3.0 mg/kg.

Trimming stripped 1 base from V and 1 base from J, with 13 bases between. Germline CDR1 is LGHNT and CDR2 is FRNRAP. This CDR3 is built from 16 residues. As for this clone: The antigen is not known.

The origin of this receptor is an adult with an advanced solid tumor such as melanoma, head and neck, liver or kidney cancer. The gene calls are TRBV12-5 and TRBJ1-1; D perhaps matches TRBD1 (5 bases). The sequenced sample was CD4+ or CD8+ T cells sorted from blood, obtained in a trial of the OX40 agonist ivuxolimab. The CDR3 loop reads CASGLAFDRQNTEAFF. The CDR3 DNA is TGTGCTAGTGGTTTGGCCTTCGACAGACAGAACACTGAAGCTTTCTTT.